The entry below describes one T cell receptor beta chain. These data come from a study of OX40 agonist ivuxolimab in advanced cancers. Study-level information: Eligibility rules accepted prior anti-PD-1, anti-PD-L1 or anti-CTLA-4 therapy, and around 40% had some.

Here immunoSEQ multiplex PCR was the method, and the copy in TCRdb shows in-frame clones only, minus some. The sample lists fewer than 65,000 clones; 85% to 90% were seen once. Sample: CD4+ or CD8+ T cells sorted from blood, taken in a trial of the OX40 agonist ivuxolimab. The TCR sequence derives from an adult with an advanced solid tumor such as melanoma, head and neck, liver or kidney cancer.

CDR3 in amino acids: CASSLVTGRGGYEQYF. As DNA, the CDR3 is TGTGCCAGCAGCTTGGTAACGGGCAGGGGCGGGTACGAGCAGTACTTC. The chain has TRBV5-5 and TRBJ2-7; a weak D match, TRBD1 (6 bases). The CDR3 is 16 residues long. Germline values: CDR1 SGHKS, CDR2 YYEKEE (reference sequence). Deletions cut 0 bases from V and 4 bases from J, with 17 bases between.